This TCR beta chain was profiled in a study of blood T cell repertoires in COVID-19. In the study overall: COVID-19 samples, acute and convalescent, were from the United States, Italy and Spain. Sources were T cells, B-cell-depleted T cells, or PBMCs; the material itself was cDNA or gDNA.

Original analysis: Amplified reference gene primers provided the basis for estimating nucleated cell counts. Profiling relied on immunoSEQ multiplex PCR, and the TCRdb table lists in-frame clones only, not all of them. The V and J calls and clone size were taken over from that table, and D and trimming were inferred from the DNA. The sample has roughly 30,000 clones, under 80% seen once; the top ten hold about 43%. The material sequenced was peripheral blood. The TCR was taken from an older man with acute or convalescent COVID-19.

As DNA, the CDR3 is TGCAGCGTCCTCCCCCGGACAGGGGGTGAAAAACTGTTTTTT. This codes for CSVLPRTGGEKLFF. J is TRBJ1-4 and V is TRBV29-1; 10 bases line up with TRBD1. Trimming took 6 bases from V and 7 from J; bases not matched to a gene: 8. Germline V gene data show CDR1 as SQVTM and CDR2 as ANQGSEA. CDR3 length equals 14 residues.